This TCR beta chain came from a study of OX40 agonist ivuxolimab in advanced cancers. Study as a whole: With ivuxolimab, an agonistic anti-OX40 (CD134) antibody, patients were treated. Patients received intravenous ivuxolimab every 2 weeks at 0.01 to 10 mg/kg. Broader study findings: More expanded clones were seen, on average, in CD8+ T cells than in CD4+. Antigen specificity remained undetermined for the expanded peripheral T cells.

In regard to this clone: Its antigen is still unknown.

TCRdb's table, derived via immunoSEQ multiplex PCR, lists solely in-frame clones and lacks some. The repertoire holds about 29,000 clones, with about nine tenths as singletons. The sample in question was CD4+ or CD8+ T cells sorted from blood, obtained in a trial of the OX40 agonist ivuxolimab. This receptor was taken from an adult with an advanced solid tumor such as melanoma, head and neck, liver or kidney cancer.

The CDR3 region is CASSVGNYGYTF. CDR3 in DNA: TGTGCCAGCAGCGTAGGAAACTATGGCTACACCTTC. The V call is TRBV9, the J call TRBJ1-2; D gene unclear. CDR3 length equals 12 residues. Trimming cost V 0 bases and J 2 bases, with 2 bases left between them. Germline-derived CDR1 and CDR2 are SGDLS and YYNGEE.